The rows below give T cell receptor beta chains drawn from one sample of a study of blood T cell repertoires in COVID-19. Sequenced by immunoSEQ multiplex PCR; TCRdb stores in-frame clones only, minus some. The sample includes around 300,000 clones, 80% to 90% of them seen just once. The specimen sequenced was PBMCs or T cells enriched from blood (not recorded which). The receptor source for this set is a man in his thirties or forties who had recovered from COVID-19. CDR3s leave out the opening cysteine and the closing phenylalanine or tryptophan. A D gene is named only where the DNA matches it firmly. Expanded clones get a size class; other rows say once, few or many, or leave the size out.

cdr3_aa,v_call,d_call,clone_size
ASSPPGGTQY,TRBV5-4,TRBD1,NA
ASSLAHRTGAYEQY,TRBV7-9,TRBD1,NA
ASGGTAANYGYT,TRBV5-4,NA,NA
ASSLPGADTQY,TRBV6-5,NA,NA
ASSLAYQETQY,TRBV5-1,NA,NA
ATSPRTGANQPQH,TRBV27,TRBD1,NA
AISGGTAGNTIY,TRBV10-3,TRBD1,NA
ASSASGQGASGYT,TRBV7-9,TRBD1,NA
ASSEVEGGGDTQY,TRBV25-1,TRBD2,NA
ASSLGSDTGELF,TRBV5-1,NA,once
ASESPGGLGKAF,TRBV2,TRBD1,NA
ASSSPRQGNPYEQY,TRBV28,TRBD1,NA